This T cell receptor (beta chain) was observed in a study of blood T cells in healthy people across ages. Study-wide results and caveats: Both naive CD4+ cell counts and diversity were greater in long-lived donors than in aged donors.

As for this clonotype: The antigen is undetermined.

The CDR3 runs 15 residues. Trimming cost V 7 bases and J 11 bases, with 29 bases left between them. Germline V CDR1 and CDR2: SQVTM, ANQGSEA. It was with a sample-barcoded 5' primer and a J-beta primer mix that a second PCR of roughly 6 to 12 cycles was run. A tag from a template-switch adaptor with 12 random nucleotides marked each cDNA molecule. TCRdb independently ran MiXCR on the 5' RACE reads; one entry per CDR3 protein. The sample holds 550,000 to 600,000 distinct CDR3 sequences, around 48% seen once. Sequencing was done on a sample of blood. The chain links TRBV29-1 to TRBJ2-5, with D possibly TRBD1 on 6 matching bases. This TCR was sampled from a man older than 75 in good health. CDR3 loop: CSALNWRTENNEQYF. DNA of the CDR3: TGCAGCGCCCTGAATTGGAGGACAGAAAACAATGAGCAGTACTTC.